The clone carrying this T cell receptor (beta chain) was recorded many times. The CDR3 is cut off 3 residues early in the read; its end comes from the germline J gene. Caucasian heritage predominated among both patients and controls. This entry comes from a study of T cell clonality in common variable immunodeficiency. The CDR3 extends over 14 amino acids. The V gene's germline CDR1 is SGDLS and CDR2 YYNGEE. Between the trimmed V and J ends, which lost 0 bases and 5 bases, there was a span of 12 bases. Data came from immunoSEQ multiplex PCR; TCRdb stores just in-frame clones and leaves some out. The sample has tens of thousands of clones, none seen only once; the top ten hold approximately 13%.

The sample taken for sequencing was peripheral blood mononuclear cells. This clonotype was obtained from a person between 18 and 75 years old in good health. This chain connects TRBV9 to TRBJ2-7; TRBD1 might be the D (5 bases). CDR3 region: CASSVGGAQDEQYF. CDR3 DNA (partial): TGTGCCAGCAGCGTAGGTGGGGCACAGGACGAG.